The 19 T cell receptor beta chains below were found in one sample sequenced in a study of vaccination effects on CD4 cells after COVID-19. Profiling relied on immunoSEQ multiplex PCR, and the TCRdb table lists in-frame clones only, not all of them. This table has around 45,000 clones, 60% to 85% appearing once. Following a roughly eleven-day culture, CD4+ T cells were purified. These receptors' antigens are unknown. This specimen was CD4+ T cells from PBMCs cultured without peptide, taken before COVID-19 vaccination. These receptors came from a human donor who had a prior SARS-CoV-2 infection.

This chain joins TRBV11-3 and TRBJ2-1; perhaps TRBD2 as D (5 bases). The V end was cut by 3 bases, the J end by 3 bases, with 9 bases between. CDR1 SGHNT and CDR2 YENEEA come from the germline V gene. The CDR3 covers 14 residues. CDR3 region: CASSLNGDYNEQFF. CDR3 bases: TGTGCCAGCAGCTTGAACGGGGACTACAATGAGCAGTTCTTC.

The chain links TRBV10-3 to TRBJ2-2; D is uncertain. The germline gives CDR1 ENHRY, CDR2 SYGVKD. V was clipped by 0 bases and J by 12 bases, with 17 bases between them. This CDR3 comprises 15 residues. As DNA, the CDR3 is TGTGCCATCAGTGAGTCAGCCGCCGTATGGGGTCAGCTGTTTTTT. Encoded protein: CAISESAAVWGQLFF.

This clone was observed a handful of times. The gene calls are TRBV7-2 and TRBJ1-6, with no clear D. CDR1 is SGHTA, CDR2 FQGNSA, per germline. V lost 4 bases and J 7 bases, leaving 17 bases between the germline ends. The CDR3 runs 16 residues. The CDR3 sequence is CASSSRAPGLNSPLHF. CDR3 DNA: TGTGCCAGCAGCTCTAGAGCACCAGGCTTGAATTCACCCCTCCACTTT.

This clone was detected only a few times. CDR3 DNA: TGCGCCAGCAGCTTGTCGGCAGGGGAACCCGGGGAGCTGTTTTTT. Protein sequence: CASSLSAGEPGELFF. The J gene is TRBJ2-2, the V gene TRBV5-1, with D tentatively TRBD1 (6 bases). In germline, CDR1 is SGHRS, CDR2 YFSETQ. CDR3 length: 15 residues. V gave up 1 base and J gave up 6 bases, with 13 bases separating them.

V is TRBV5-4 and J is TRBJ1-4; D is unclear. The V gene's germline CDR1 is SGHNT and CDR2 YYREEE (reference sequence). The V end was cut by 4 bases, the J end by 8 bases, with 18 bases between. This CDR3 is 15 amino acids long. The CDR3 DNA reads TGTGCCAGCAGCGTTAAGACGTCCACGACCGAAAAACTGTTTTTT. It specifies CASSVKTSTTEKLFF. Full variable domain (missing parts from reference TRBV5-4 and TRBJ1-4): ETGVTQSPTHLIKTRGQQVTLRCSSQSGHNTVSWYQQALGQGPQFIFQYYREEENGRGNFPPRFSGLQFPNYSSELNVNALELDDSALYLCASSVKTSTTEKLFFGSGTQLSVL.

The chain is built from TRBV5-1 and TRBJ2-5, with 9 bases that match TRBD1. This CDR3 comprises 15 residues. Germline CDR1 SGHRS, CDR2 YFSETQ. V trimming: 4 bases; J trimming: 4 bases; junction bases outside the gene matches: 8. The CDR3 spells CASSRGTGHSETQYF. CDR3 DNA: TGCGCCAGCAGCCGCGGGACAGGGCACTCAGAGACCCAGTACTTC.

The V and J genes are TRBV18 and TRBJ2-7, with TRBD1 identical over 7 bases. This CDR3 is 15 amino acids long. Trimming took 6 bases from V and 2 from J; bases not matched to a gene: 10. Germline values: CDR1 KGHSH, CDR2 LQKENI. CDR3 residues: CASSRSTGDTYEQYF. CDR3 sequence (DNA): TGTGCCAGCTCCAGATCAACAGGGGACACCTACGAGCAGTACTTC.

This clone was counted between two and nine times. This CDR3 is CASSQSPDQPQHF. Here the CDR3 DNA reads TGTGCCAGCAGCCAATCTCCGGATCAGCCCCAGCATTTT. V is TRBV3-1 (or the pseudogene TRBV3-2) and J is TRBJ1-5; D is undetermined. The CDR3 is 13 residues long. Trimming cost V 2 bases and J 5 bases, with 7 bases left between them. Germline CDR1 and CDR2: LGHDT and YNNKEL (reference sequence).

The rearrangement uses TRBV6-1 and TRBJ1-1, with D possibly being TRBD1 (5 bases). This CDR3 comprises 15 residues. Trimming removed 0 bases at V and 4 bases at J, with 12 bases between. The germline CDR1 and CDR2 sequences are MNHNS and SASEGT. This CDR3 reads CASSEALRAGTEAFF. The CDR3 DNA is TGTGCCAGCAGTGAAGCGCTCAGGGCTGGCACTGAAGCTTTCTTT.

Within the sample, this clone is medium-sized (0.01 to 0.1%). The V and J genes are TRBV23-1 and TRBJ2-7, with D perhaps matching TRBD1 (5 bases). TRBV23-1 is an ORF, with its function uncertain. The CDR3 extends over 20 amino acids. The ends were cut back, 4 bases at V and 7 bases at J, with 35 bases in the middle. In DNA form, the CDR3 reads TGCGCCAGCAGTCTCCTCTCGGTCCCCCAGGGTCCTCAGATCCCTGGAGAGCAGTACTTC. Translated, it gives CASSLLSVPQGPQIPGEQYF.

Regarding this clone: A junction boundary mismatches the germline segment, possibly from a read error. J is TRBJ2-2 and V is TRBV7-7; weak D call: TRBD1 (6 bases). Germline loops: CDR1 SSHAT, CDR2 FNYEAQ (reference sequence). This CDR3 has 15 amino acids. CDR3 sequence reads: CASSLAGAETGELFF. For the CDR3, the DNA is TGTGCTAGCAGCTTAGCAGGGGCCGAAACCGGGGAGCTGTTTTTT. The full variable domain, its missing parts supplied by reference TRBV7-7 and TRBJ2-2, is GAGVSQSPRYKVTKRGQDVTLRCDPISSHATLYWYQQALGQGPEFLTYFNYEAQPDKSGLPSDRFSAERPEGSISTLTIQRTEQRDSAMYRCASSLAGAETGELFFGEGSRLTVL.

J is TRBJ2-3 and V is TRBV11-3; TRBD2 might be the D (7 bases). CDR1 is SGHNT and CDR2 is YENEEA in the germline V gene. Trimming removed 4 bases at V and 1 base at J, with 21 bases between. The CDR3 has 18 residues. The CDR3 loop is CASSSWGGRDKGTDTQYF. DNA for the CDR3: TGTGCCAGCAGCTCTTGGGGGGGGCGGGATAAGGGCACAGATACGCAGTATTTT. Supplemented by reference TRBV11-3 and TRBJ2-3, the full variable domain reads EAGVVQSPRYKIIEKKQPVAFWCNPISGHNTLYWYLQNLGQGPELLIRYENEEAVDDSQLPKDRFSAERLKGVDSTLKIQPAELGDSAVYLCASSSWGGRDKGTDTQYFGPGTRLTVL.

This clone was observed a handful of times. The chain recombines TRBV18 with TRBJ1-3; TRBD1 matches 7 bases. The CDR3 length is 16 residues. V was clipped by 5 bases and J by 2 bases; unmatched bases: 9. Per germline, CDR1 KGHSH and CDR2 LQKENI. CDR3 DNA: TGTGCCAGCTCAACTAACCCAGGGGGTGCTGGAAACACCATATATTTT. Protein product: CASSTNPGGAGNTIYF.

This chain uses TRBV3-1 (or the pseudogene TRBV3-2) with TRBJ2-1; maybe TRBD2 (6 bases). Trimming removed 3 bases at V and 0 bases at J, with 9 bases between. The CDR3 is made up of 15 amino acids. CDR1 and CDR2 (germline): LGHDT, YNNKEL (reference sequence). Here the CDR3 reads CASSHAGNSYNEQFF. The CDR3 DNA is TGTGCCAGCAGCCATGCGGGGAACTCCTACAATGAGCAGTTCTTC.

The chain links TRBV5-4 to TRBJ2-7; 9 bases are a match to TRBD1. Germline V lookup: CDR1 SGHNT, CDR2 YYREEE (reference sequence). The CDR3 loop spans 13 amino acids. V trimming: 4 bases; J trimming: 2 bases; junction bases outside the gene matches: 1. CDR3 residues: CASSRQGAYEQYF. The CDR3 DNA is TGTGCCAGCAGCCGACAGGGGGCCTACGAGCAGTACTTC.

This clone showed up just once. J is TRBJ2-3 and V is TRBV5-1; a possible D gene is TRBD1 (6 bases). Germline-derived CDR1 and CDR2 are SGHRS and YFSETQ. The CDR3 is 15 amino acids. Deletions cut 0 bases from V and 2 bases from J, with 10 bases between. Here the CDR3 DNA reads TGCGCCAGCAGCTTGGAGGGACACGACACAGATACGCAGTATTTT. It specifies CASSLEGHDTDTQYF. The complete variable domain, with remaining parts taken from reference TRBV5-1 and TRBJ2-3, reads KAGVTQTPRYLIKTRGQQVTLSCSPISGHRSVSWYQQTPGQGLQFLFEYFSETQRNKGNFPGRFSGRQFSNSRSEMNVSTLELGDSALYLCASSLEGHDTDTQYFGPGTRLTVL.

J is TRBJ1-5 and V is TRBV28, with D hard to call. V shed 7 bases and J shed 5 bases, with 12 bases lying between them. Germline V lookup: CDR1 MDHEN, CDR2 SYDVKM. This CDR3 comprises 13 residues. The CDR3 nucleotides are TGTGCCAGCAAGTCCCCCTTGTATCAGCCCCAGCATTTT. Translating gives CASKSPLYQPQHF.

Concerning this clone itself: The same CDR3 can be traced to other DNA sequences in this sample. The chain combines TRBV4-1 with TRBJ1-5; the D gene is possibly TRBD1 (6 bases). The CDR3 length is 17 residues. The V gene's germline CDR1 is MGHRA and CDR2 YSYEKL. The V end lost 3 bases, the J end lost 0 bases, and 15 bases lay between the germline ends. The CDR3 nucleotides read TGCGCCAGCAGCCAGTATTTGAGGGGGGATAGCAATCAGCCCCAGCATTTT. The encoded protein is CASSQYLRGDSNQPQHF.

This clone was counted a few times. The rearrangement uses TRBV7-8 and TRBJ2-1, with a tentative D call TRBD1 (6 bases). Germline assignment: CDR1 SGHVS and CDR2 FQNEAQ. The CDR3 length is 17 residues. The ends were cut back, 5 bases at V and 7 bases at J, with 24 bases in the middle. CDR3 loop: CASSTDPTGFGLNEQFF. For the CDR3, the DNA is TGTGCCAGCAGCACAGACCCTACAGGGTTTGGCCTTAATGAGCAGTTCTTC.